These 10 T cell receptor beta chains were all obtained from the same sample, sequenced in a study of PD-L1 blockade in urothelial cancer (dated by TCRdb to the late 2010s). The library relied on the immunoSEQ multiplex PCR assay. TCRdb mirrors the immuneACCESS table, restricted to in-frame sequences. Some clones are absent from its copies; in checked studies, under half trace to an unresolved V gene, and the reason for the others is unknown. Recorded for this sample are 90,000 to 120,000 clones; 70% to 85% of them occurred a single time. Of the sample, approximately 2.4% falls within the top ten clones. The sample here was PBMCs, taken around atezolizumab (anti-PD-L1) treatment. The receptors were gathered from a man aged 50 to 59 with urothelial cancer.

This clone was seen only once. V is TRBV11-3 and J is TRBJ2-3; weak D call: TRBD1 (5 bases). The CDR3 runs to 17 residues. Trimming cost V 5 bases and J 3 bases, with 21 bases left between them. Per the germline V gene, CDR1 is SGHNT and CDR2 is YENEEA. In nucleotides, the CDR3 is TGTGCCAGCAGCCCCGGGTTAGGGGTGGCCTCGACAGATACGCAGTATTTT. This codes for CASSPGLGVASTDTQYF.

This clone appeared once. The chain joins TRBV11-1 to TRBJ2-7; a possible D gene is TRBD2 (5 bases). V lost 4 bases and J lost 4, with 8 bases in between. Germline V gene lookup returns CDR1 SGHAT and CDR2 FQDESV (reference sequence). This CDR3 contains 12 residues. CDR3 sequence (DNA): TGTGCCAGCAGCTCCAGCGGTTACGAGCAGTACTTC. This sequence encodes CASSSSGYEQYF.

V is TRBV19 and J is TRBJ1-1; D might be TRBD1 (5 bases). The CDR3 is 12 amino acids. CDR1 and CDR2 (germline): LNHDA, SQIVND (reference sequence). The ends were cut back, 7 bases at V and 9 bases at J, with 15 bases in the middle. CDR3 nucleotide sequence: TGTGCCAGTACCGGTAGGGGCTCTAAAGCTTTCTTT. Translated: CASTGRGSKAFF.

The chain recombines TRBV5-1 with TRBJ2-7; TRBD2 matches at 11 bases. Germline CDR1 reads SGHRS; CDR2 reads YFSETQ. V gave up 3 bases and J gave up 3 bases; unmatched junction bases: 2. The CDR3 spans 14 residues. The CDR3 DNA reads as TGCGCCAGCAGCTCAGGGACTAGCGGCTACGAGCAGTACTTC. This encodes CASSSGTSGYEQYF.

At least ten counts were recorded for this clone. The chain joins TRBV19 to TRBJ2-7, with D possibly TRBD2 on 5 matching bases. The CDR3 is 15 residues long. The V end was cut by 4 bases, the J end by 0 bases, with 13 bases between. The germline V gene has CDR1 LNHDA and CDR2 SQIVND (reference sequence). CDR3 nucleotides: TGTGCCAGTAGTACTAGCCTTTTGAGCTCCTACGAGCAGTACTTC. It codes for CASSTSLLSSYEQYF.

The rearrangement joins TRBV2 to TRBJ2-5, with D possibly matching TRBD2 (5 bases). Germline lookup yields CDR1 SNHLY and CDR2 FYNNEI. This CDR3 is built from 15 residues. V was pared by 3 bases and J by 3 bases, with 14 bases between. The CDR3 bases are TGTGCCAGCAGTGATGTCGGGAAGGCCAAAGAGACCCAGTACTTC. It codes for CASSDVGKAKETQYF.

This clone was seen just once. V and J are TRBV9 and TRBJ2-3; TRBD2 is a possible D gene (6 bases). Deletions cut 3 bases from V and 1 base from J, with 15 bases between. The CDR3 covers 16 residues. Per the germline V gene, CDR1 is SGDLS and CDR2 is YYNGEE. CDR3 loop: CASSAGGYSRTDTQYF. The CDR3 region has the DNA TGTGCCAGCAGCGCCGGAGGGTACAGCCGCACAGATACGCAGTATTTT.

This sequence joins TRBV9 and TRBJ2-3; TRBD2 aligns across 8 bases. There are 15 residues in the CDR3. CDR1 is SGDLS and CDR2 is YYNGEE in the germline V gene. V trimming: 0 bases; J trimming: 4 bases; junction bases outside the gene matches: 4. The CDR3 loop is CASSVAGGPPDTQYF. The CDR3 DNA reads TGTGCCAGCAGCGTAGCGGGAGGGCCCCCAGATACGCAGTATTTT.

This chain's CDR3 is CASSWRQIDSNQPQHF. CDR3 nucleotides: TGTGCCAGCAGTTGGCGACAGATTGATAGCAATCAGCCCCAGCATTTT. The gene calls are TRBV6-6 and TRBJ1-5; D may be TRBD1 (5 bases). The CDR3 extends over 16 amino acids. The V end lost 4 bases, the J end lost 0 bases, and 13 bases lay between the germline ends. The germline gives CDR1 MNHNY, CDR2 SVGAGI (reference sequence).

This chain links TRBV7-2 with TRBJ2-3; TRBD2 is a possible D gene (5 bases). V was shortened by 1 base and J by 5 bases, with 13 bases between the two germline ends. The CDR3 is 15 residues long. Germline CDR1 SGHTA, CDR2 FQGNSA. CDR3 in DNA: TGTGCCAGCAGCTTAGTACTCCCGGGGTTAGATACGCAGTATTTT. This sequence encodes CASSLVLPGLDTQYF.